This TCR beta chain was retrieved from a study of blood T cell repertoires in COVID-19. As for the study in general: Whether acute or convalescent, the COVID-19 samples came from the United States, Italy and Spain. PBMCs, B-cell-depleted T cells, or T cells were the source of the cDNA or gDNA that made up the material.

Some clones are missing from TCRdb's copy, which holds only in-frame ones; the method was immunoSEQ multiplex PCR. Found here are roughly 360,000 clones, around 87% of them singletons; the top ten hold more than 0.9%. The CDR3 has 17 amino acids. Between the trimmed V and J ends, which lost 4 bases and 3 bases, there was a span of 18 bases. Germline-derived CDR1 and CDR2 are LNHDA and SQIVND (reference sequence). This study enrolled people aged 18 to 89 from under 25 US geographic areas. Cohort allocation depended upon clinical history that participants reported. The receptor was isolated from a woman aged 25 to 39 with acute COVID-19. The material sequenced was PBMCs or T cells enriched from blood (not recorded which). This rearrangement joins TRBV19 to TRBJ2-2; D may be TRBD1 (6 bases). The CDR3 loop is CASSTGTRNTDTGELFF. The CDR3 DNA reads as TGTGCCAGTAGTACCGGGACACGAAATACCGACACCGGGGAGCTGTTTTTT.